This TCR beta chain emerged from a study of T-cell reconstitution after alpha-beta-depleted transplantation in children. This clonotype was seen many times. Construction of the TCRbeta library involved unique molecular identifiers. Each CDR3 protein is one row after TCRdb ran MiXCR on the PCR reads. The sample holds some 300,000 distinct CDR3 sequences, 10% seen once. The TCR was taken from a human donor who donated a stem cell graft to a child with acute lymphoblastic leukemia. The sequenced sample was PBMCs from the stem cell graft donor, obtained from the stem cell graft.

The CDR3 coding sequence is TGTGCCAGCAGCTTAAGCGGCCCCGGGGGTGGCACAGATACGCAGTATTTT. This gives the protein CASSLSGPGGGTDTQYF. This chain joins TRBV7-3 and TRBJ2-3; D is perhaps TRBD2 (6 bases). Germline CDR1 is SGHTA and CDR2 is FQGTGA. The CDR3 length is 17 residues. V gave up 1 base and J gave up 1 base, with 15 bases separating them.